This section outlines one T cell receptor (beta chain) sequence together with its context. This specimen belongs to a study of shared clonotypes between healthy human individuals. Profiling relied on immunoSEQ multiplex PCR, and the TCRdb table lists in-frame clones only, not all of them. The sample shows approximately 500,000 clones, about 75% of them seen only once. Deletions cut 0 bases from V and 5 bases from J, with 17 bases between. Germline V gene data show CDR1 as SGHRS and CDR2 as YFSETQ. The CDR3 is 17 amino acids. The V gene is TRBV5-1, the J gene TRBJ1-4, with D possibly TRBD1 on 6 matching bases. The source material was PBMCs. The receptor comes from a woman in her 40s in good health. Some clones in this sample may be carry-over from other donors' samples. CDR3: CASSLGGARDRNEKLFF. In DNA form, the CDR3 reads TGCGCCAGCAGCTTGGGGGGGGCCCGAGATCGAAATGAAAAACTGTTTTTT.